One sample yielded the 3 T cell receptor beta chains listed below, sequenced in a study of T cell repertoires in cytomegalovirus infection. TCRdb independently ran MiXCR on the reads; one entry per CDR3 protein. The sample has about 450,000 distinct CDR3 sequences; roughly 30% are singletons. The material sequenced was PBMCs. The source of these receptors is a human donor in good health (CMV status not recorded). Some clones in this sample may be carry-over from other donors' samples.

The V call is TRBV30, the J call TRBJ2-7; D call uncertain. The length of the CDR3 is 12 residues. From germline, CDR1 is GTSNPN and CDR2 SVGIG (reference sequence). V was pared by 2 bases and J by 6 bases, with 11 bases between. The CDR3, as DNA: TGTGCCTGGAGTAGCTCCGCTTCCGAGCAGTACTTC. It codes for CAWSSSASEQYF.

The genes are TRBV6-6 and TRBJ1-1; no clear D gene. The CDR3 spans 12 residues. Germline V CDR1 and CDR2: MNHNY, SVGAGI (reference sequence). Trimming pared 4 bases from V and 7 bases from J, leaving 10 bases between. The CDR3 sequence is CASSSGRDEAFF. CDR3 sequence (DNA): TGTGCCAGCAGTTCTGGGAGGGATGAAGCTTTCTTT.

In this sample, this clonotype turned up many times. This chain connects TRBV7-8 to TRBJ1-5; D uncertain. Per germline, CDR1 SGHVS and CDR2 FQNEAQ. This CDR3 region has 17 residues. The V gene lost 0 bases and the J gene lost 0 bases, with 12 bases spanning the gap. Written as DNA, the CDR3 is TGTGCCAGCAGCTTAGCGATGGGCTTCTATAGCAATCAGCCCCAGCATTTT. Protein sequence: CASSLAMGFYSNQPQHF.